This T cell receptor (beta chain) is from a study of tumor-infiltrating lymphocytes in primary liver carcinoma. Overall study: There were tumors of stage T1-T3 N0M0, each 4.2 to 10 cm across. Sequenced samples came back with roughly 3.5 to 7.13 million productive TCRbeta reads, and the counts looked alike across tissue types.

This CDR3 region has 10 residues. CDR1 and CDR2 (germline): SQVTM, ANQGSEA. cDNA specific to TCR beta was made from 450 to 500 ng of total RNA, with a constant-region primer employed for priming. Nested multiplex PCR, run for three rounds with slightly modified ARM-PCR, yielded TCR beta libraries. For around 9 cycles apiece, the opening two PCR rounds ran with TRBV1-TRBV30 forward primers and a C-beta reverse primer. One entry per CDR3 protein results from TCRdb running MiXCR on the multiplex PCR reads. This table has about 100,000 distinct CDR3 sequences, about 70% appearing once. Without any cell sorting, about 20-32 mg of bulk tissue yielded co-extracted RNA and DNA. Overall study results and limits: Tumor samples exhibited a significantly greater top-250-clone fraction than blood samples (p = 0.039).

With respect to this clonotype: What it binds is not known. No conserved phenylalanine or tryptophan ends this CDR3, so it is likely a read error.

The rearrangement joins TRBV29-1 to TRBJ2-5; perhaps TRBD2 as D (5 bases). Specimen: tumor-adjacent normal liver tissue. This TCR was sampled from a man aged 40-49 years with primary liver carcinoma and hepatitis B virus infection. Written as DNA, the CDR3 is TGTAGCGTTGCCGGAGAGACCCAGTACCTC. It specifies CSVAGETQYL.